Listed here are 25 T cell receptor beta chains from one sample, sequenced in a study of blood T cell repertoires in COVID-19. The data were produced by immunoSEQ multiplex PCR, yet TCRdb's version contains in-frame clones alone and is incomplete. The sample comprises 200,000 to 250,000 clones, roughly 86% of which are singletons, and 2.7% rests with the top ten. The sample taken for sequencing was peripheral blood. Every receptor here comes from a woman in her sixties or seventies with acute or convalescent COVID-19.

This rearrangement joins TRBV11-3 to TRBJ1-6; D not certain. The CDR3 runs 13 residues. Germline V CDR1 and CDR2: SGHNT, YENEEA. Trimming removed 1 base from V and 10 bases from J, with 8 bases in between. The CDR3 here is CASSLVPGSPLHF. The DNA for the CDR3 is TGTGCCAGCAGCTTAGTTCCGGGATCACCCCTCCACTTT. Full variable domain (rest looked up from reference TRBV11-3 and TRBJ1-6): EAGVVQSPRYKIIEKKQPVAFWCNPISGHNTLYWYLQNLGQGPELLIRYENEEAVDDSQLPKDRFSAERLKGVDSTLKIQPAELGDSAVYLCASSLVPGSPLHFGNGTRLTVT.

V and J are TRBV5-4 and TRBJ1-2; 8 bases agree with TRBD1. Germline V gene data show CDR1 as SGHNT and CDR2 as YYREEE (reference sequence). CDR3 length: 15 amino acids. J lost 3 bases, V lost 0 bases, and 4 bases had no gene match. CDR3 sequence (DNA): TGTGCCAGCAGCTTGGCTAACAGGGGGGACTATGGCTACACCTTC. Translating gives CASSLANRGDYGYTF.

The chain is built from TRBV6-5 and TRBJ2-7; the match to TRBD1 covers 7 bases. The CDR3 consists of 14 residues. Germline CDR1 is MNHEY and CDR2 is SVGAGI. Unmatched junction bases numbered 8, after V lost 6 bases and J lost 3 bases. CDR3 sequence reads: CASRKQGLGYEQYF. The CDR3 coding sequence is TGTGCCAGCAGAAAACAGGGGCTCGGCTACGAGCAGTACTTC.

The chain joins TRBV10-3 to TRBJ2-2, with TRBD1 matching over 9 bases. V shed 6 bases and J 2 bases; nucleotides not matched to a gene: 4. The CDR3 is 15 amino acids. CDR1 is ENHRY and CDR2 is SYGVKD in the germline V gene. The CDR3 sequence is CAISDRGINTGELFF. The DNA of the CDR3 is TGTGCCATCAGCGACAGGGGGATTAACACCGGGGAGCTGTTTTTT.

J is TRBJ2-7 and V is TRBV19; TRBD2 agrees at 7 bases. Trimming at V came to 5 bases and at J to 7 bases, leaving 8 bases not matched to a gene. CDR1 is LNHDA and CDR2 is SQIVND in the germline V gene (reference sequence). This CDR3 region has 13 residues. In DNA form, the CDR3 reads TGTGCCAGTAGTGTCGGACTAGTGGGGGAGCAGTACTTC. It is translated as CASSVGLVGEQYF.

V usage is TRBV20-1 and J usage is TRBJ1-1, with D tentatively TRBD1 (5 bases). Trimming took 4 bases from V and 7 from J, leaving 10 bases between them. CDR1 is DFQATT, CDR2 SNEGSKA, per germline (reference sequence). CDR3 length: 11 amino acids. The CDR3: CSANGHGEAFF. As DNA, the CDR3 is TGCAGTGCTAATGGACACGGTGAAGCTTTCTTT.

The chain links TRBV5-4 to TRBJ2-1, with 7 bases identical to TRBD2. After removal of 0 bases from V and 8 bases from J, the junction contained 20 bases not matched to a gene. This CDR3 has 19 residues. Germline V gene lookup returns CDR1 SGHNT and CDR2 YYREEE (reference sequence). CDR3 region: CASSLGVAGATTFPYEQFF. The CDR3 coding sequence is TGTGCCAGCAGCTTGGGAGTCGCGGGAGCCACTACATTCCCATATGAGCAGTTCTTC.

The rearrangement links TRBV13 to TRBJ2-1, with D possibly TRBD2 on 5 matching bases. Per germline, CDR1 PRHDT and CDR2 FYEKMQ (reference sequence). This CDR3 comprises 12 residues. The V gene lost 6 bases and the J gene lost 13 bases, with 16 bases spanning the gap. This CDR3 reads CASREALGDQFF. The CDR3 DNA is TGTGCCAGCAGAGAAGCCCTCGGGGATCAGTTCTTC.

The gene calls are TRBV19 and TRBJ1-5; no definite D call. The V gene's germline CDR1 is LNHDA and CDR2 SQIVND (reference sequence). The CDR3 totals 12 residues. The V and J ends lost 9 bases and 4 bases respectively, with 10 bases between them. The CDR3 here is CASSDWNQPQHF. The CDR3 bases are TGTGCCAGCAGCGACTGGAATCAGCCCCAGCATTTT.

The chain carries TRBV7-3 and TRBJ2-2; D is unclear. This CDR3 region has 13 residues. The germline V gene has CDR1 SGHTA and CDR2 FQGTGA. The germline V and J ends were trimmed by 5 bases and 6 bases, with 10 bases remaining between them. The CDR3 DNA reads TGTGCCAGCAGCCCTAATTTTCCCGGGGAGCTGTTTTTT. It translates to CASSPNFPGELFF. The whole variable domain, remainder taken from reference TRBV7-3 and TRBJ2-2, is GAGVSQTPSNKVTEKGKYVELRCDPISGHTALYWYRQSLGQGPEFLIYFQGTGAADDSGLPNDRFFAVRPEGSVSTLKIQRTERGDSAVYLCASSPNFPGELFFGEGSRLTVL.

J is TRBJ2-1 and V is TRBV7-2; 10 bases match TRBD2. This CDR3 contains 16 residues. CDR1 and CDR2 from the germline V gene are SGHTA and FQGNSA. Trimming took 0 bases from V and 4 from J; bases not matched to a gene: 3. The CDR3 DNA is TGTGCCAGCAGCTTAGCGCGGACTAGCGGTTACAATGAGCAGTTCTTC. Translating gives CASSLARTSGYNEQFF. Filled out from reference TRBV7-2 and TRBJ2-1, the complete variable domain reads GAGVSQSPSNKVTEKGKDVELRCDPISGHTALYWYRQSLGQGLEFLIYFQGNSAPDKSGLPSDRFSAERTGGSVSTLTIQRTQQEDSAVYLCASSLARTSGYNEQFFGPGTRLTVL.

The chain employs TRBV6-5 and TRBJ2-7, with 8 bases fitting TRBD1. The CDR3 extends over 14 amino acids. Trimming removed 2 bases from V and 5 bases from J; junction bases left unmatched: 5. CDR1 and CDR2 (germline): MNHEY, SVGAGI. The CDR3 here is CASSYGEQGDEQYF. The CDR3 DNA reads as TGTGCCAGCAGTTACGGAGAACAGGGGGACGAGCAGTACTTC.

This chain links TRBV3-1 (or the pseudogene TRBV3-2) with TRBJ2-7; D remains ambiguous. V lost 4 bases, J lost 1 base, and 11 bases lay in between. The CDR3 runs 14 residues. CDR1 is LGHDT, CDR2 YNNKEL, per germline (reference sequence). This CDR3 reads CASSPRSASYEQYF. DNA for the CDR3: TGTGCCAGCAGCCCCCGGTCCGCTTCCTACGAGCAGTACTTC.

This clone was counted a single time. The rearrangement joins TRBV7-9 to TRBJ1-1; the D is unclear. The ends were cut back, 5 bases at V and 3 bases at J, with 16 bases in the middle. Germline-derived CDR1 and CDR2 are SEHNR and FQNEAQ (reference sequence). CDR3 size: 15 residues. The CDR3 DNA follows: TGTGCCAGCAGCCGTTCGGAACGCCGGGACACTGAAGCTTTCTTT. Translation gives CASSRSERRDTEAFF.

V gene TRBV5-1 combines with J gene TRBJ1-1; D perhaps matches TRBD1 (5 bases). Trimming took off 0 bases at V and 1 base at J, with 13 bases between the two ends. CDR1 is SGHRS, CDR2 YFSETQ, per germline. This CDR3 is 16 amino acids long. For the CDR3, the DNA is TGCGCCAGCAGCTTGGGGGGCGGGATGGCGAACACTGAAGCTTTCTTT. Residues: CASSLGGGMANTEAFF. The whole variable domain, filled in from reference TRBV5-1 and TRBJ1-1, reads KAGVTQTPRYLIKTRGQQVTLSCSPISGHRSVSWYQQTPGQGLQFLFEYFSETQRNKGNFPGRFSGRQFSNSRSEMNVSTLELGDSALYLCASSLGGGMANTEAFFGQGTRLTVV.

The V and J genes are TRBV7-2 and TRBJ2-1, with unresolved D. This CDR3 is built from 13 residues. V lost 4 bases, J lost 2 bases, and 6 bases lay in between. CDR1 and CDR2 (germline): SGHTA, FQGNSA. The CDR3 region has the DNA TGTGCCAGCAGCTCCTTTACCTACAATGAGCAGTTCTTC. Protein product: CASSSFTYNEQFF.

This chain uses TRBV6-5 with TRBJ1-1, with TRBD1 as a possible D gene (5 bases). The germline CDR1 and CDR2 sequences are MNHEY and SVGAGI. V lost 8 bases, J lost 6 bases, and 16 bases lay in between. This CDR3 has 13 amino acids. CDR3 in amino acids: CASGRGTLAEAFF. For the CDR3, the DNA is TGTGCCAGCGGACGGGGGACCCTGGCTGAAGCTTTCTTT.

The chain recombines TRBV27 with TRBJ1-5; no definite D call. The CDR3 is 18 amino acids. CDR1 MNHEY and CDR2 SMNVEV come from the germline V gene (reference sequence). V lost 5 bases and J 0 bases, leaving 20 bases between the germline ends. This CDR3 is CASSLIAPRTNSNQPQHF. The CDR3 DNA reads TGTGCCAGCAGTCTCATCGCTCCTCGAACAAATAGCAATCAGCCCCAGCATTTT.

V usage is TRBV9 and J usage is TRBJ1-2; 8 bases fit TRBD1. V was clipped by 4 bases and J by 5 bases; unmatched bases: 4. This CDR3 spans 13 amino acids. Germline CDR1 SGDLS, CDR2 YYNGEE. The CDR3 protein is CASSLTGGYGYTF. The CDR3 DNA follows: TGTGCCAGCAGCCTCACAGGGGGGTATGGCTACACCTTC.

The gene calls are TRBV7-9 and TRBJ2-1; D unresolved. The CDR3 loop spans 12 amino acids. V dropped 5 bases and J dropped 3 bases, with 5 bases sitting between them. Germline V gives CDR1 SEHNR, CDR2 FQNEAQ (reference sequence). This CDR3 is CASSPNYNEQFF. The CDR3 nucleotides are TGTGCCAGCAGCCCAAACTACAATGAGCAGTTCTTC.

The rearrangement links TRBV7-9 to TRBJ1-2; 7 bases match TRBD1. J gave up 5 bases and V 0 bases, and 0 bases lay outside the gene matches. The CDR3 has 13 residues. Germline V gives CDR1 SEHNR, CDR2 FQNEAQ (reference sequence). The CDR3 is CASSLAGQYGYTF. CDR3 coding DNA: TGTGCCAGCAGCTTAGCGGGACAGTATGGCTACACCTTC.

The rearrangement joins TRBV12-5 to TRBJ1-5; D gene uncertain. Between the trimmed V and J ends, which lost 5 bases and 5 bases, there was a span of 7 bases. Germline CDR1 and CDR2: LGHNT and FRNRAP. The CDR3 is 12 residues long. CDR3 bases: TGTGCTAGTGGTCGGGAAGATCAGCCCCAGCATTTT. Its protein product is CASGREDQPQHF.

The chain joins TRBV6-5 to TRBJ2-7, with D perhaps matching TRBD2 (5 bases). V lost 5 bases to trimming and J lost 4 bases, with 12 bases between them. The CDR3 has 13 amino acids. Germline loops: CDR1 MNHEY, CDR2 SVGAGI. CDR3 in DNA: TGTGCCAGCAGTACCCGAGAGGGTTACGAGCAGTACTTC. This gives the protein CASSTREGYEQYF.

The CDR3 nucleotides read TGTGCCAGCAGCCTCCAGGGGTATTCTTATAGCAATCAGCCCCAGCATTTT. It specifies CASSLQGYSYSNQPQHF. This rearrangement joins TRBV28 to TRBJ1-5, with D perhaps TRBD1 (6 bases). Looked up from germline, CDR1 is MDHEN and CDR2 is SYDVKM. Trimming pared 6 bases from V and 0 bases from J, leaving 18 bases between. The CDR3 has 17 residues.

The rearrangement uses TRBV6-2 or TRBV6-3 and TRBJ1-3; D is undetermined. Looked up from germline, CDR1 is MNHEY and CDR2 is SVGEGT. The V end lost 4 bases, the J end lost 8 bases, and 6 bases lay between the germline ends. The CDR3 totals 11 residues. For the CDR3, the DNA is TGTGCCAGCAGTTTCGTCGACACCATATATTTT. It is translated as CASSFVDTIYF.